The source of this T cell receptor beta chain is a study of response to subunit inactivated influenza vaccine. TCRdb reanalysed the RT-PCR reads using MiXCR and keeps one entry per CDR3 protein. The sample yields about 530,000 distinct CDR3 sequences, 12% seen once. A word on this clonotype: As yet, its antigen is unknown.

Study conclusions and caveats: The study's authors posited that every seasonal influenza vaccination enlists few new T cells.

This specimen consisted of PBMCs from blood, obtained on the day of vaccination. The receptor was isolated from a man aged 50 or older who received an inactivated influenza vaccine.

The CDR3 reads CSVFRTGRIYEQYF. The CDR3 DNA follows: TGCAGCGTTTTCAGAACGGGACGGATCTACGAGCAGTACTTC. The V gene is TRBV29-1, the J gene TRBJ2-7; D might be TRBD1 or TRBD2, each matching 5 bases. The germline CDR1 and CDR2 sequences are SQVTM and ANQGSEA. V lost 5 bases to trimming and J lost 3 bases, with 17 bases between them. The CDR3 spans 14 residues.